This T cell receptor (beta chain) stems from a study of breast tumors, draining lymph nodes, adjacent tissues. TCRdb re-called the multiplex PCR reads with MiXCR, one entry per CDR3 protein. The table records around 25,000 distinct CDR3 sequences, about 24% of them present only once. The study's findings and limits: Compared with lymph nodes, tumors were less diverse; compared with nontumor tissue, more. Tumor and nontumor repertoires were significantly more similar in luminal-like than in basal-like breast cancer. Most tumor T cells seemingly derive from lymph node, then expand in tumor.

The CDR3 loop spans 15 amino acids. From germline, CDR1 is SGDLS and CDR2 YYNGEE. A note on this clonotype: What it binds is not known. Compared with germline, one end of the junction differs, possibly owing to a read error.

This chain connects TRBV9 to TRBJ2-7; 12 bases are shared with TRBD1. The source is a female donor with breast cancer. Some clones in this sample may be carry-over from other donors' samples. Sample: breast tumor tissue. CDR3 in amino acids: CVSSASGTGGDEQYF. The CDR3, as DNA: TGTGTCAGCAGCGCTTCCGGGACAGGGGGCGACGAGCAGTACTTC.